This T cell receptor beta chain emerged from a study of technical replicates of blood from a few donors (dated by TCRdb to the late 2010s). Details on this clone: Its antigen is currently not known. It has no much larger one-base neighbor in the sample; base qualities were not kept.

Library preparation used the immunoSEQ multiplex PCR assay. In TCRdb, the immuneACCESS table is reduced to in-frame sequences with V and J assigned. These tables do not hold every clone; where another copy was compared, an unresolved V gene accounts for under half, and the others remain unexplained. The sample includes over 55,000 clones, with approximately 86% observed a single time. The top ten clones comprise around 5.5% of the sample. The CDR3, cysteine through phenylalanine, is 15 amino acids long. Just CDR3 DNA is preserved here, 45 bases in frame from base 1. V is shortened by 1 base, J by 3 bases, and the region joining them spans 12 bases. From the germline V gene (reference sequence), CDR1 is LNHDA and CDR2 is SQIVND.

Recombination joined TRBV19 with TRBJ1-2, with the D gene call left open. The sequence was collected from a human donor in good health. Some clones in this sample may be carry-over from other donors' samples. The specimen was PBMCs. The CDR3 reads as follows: CASSIGLAADYGYTF. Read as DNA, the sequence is TGTGCCAGTAGTATAGGACTAGCGGCGGACTATGGCTACACCTTC.